The 11 T cell receptor beta chains reported below all come from one sample, sequenced in a study of blood T cell repertoires in COVID-19. The repertoire was sequenced with immunoSEQ multiplex PCR; TCRdb's copy has only in-frame clones and lacks some. The table includes more than 40,000 clones, 70% to 85% detected once. Sequencing was performed on peripheral blood. Receptor source: a man aged 45-65 years with active COVID-19.

This chain uses TRBV19 with TRBJ1-1; 9 nucleotides agree with TRBD1. Germline loops: CDR1 LNHDA, CDR2 SQIVND (reference sequence). The CDR3 consists of 14 residues. J gave up 1 base and V 7 bases, and 4 bases lay outside the gene matches. CDR3 DNA sequence: TGTGCCAGTATCGGGGACAGGGCGAACACTGAAGCTTTCTTT. Amino acids: CASIGDRANTEAFF.

This clone has only a few counts. CDR3 nucleotide sequence: TGCGCCAGCAGCAAGGGGGAAACCTACGAGCAGTACTTC. This sequence encodes CASSKGETYEQYF. V is TRBV4-3 and J is TRBJ2-7; D perhaps matches TRBD1 (6 bases). Germline V lookup: CDR1 LGHNA, CDR2 YSLEER. Trimming shortened V by 5 bases and J by 2 bases, and 10 bases separated the two germline ends. This CDR3 has 13 residues.

This rearrangement joins TRBV6-5 to TRBJ1-5; D not certain. The CDR3 is made up of 14 amino acids. The germline V gene has CDR1 MNHEY and CDR2 SVGAGI. The V gene lost 7 bases and the J gene lost 1 base, with 11 bases spanning the gap. The CDR3 protein is CASTGSGSNQPQHF. CDR3 DNA: TGTGCCAGCACTGGGAGCGGCAGCAATCAGCCCCAGCATTTT.

The chain's CDR3 is CASSPRQGDAKNIQYF. In nucleotides, the CDR3 is TGTGCCAGCAGCCCCAGACAGGGGGACGCCAAAAACATTCAGTACTTC. J is TRBJ2-4 and V is TRBV9; TRBD1 matches at 9 bases. This CDR3 region has 16 residues. J was trimmed by 1 base and V by 4 bases; bases with no gene match: 6. The V gene's germline CDR1 is SGDLS and CDR2 YYNGEE. Full variable domain (missing parts from reference TRBV9 and TRBJ2-4): DSGVTQTPKHLITATGQRVTLRCSPRSGDLSVYWYQQSLDQGLQFLIQYYNGEERAKGNILERFSAQQFPDLHSELNLSSLELGDSALYFCASSPRQGDAKNIQYFGAGTRLSVL.

V and J are TRBV11-3 and TRBJ1-1; D might be TRBD1 (5 bases). The CDR3 has 13 amino acids. In germline, CDR1 is SGHNT, CDR2 YENEEA. Trimming cost V 6 bases and J 5 bases, with 13 bases left between them. The CDR3 spells CASRMGGKTEAFF. CDR3 coding DNA: TGTGCCAGCAGGATGGGGGGGAAGACTGAAGCTTTCTTT.

This sequence joins TRBV18 and TRBJ2-7; weak D call: TRBD1 (6 bases). The CDR3 has 16 amino acids. The V gene lost 4 bases and the J gene lost 2 bases, with 18 bases spanning the gap. Germline V gene sequence: CDR1 KGHSH, CDR2 LQKENI. CDR3 amino acids: CASSLGTGTMTYEQYF. The CDR3 DNA reads TGTGCCAGCTCACTAGGGACCGGGACAATGACCTACGAGCAGTACTTC.

The V call is TRBV10-3, the J call TRBJ2-1; the match to TRBD2 covers 8 bases. CDR3 length equals 13 residues. In germline, CDR1 is ENHRY, CDR2 SYGVKD. V was clipped by 0 bases and J by 9 bases; unmatched bases: 1. The CDR3 spells CAISESGGGEQFF. In DNA, the CDR3 is TGTGCCATCAGTGAGTCCGGGGGGGGTGAGCAGTTCTTC.

This chain links TRBV29-1 with TRBJ1-2; 12 nucleotides line up with TRBD1. The germline CDR1 and CDR2 sequences are SQVTM and ANQGSEA. The CDR3 has 14 residues. Trimming cost V 6 bases and J 7 bases; bases outside gene matches: 9. CDR3 coding DNA: TGCAGCGTACCGGGACAGGGGGCGAGGCGTGGCTACACCTTC. Its protein is CSVPGQGARRGYTF.

This clone was counted a few times. The chain has TRBV6-5 and TRBJ1-6, with D unresolved. The CDR3 has 13 residues. V lost 7 bases and J 7 bases, leaving 11 bases between the germline ends. Germline V gene lookup returns CDR1 MNHEY and CDR2 SVGAGI. CDR3 loop: CASNGMGNSPLHF. CDR3 sequence (DNA): TGTGCCAGCAACGGGATGGGGAATTCACCCCTCCACTTT.

In DNA form, the CDR3 reads TGTGCCAGCAGCCCGCGGAGCGGCAGCGGATCTGGGGCCAACGTCCTGACTTTC. This encodes CASSPRSGSGSGANVLTF. The V and J genes are TRBV9 and TRBJ2-6; tentative D call: TRBD2 (5 bases). The CDR3 runs 18 residues. The V end was cut by 4 bases, the J end by 1 base, with 18 bases between. Per germline, CDR1 SGDLS and CDR2 YYNGEE. Looking up the rest from reference TRBV9 and TRBJ2-6 gives the full variable domain: DSGVTQTPKHLITATGQRVTLRCSPRSGDLSVYWYQQSLDQGLQFLIQYYNGEERAKGNILERFSAQQFPDLHSELNLSSLELGDSALYFCASSPRSGSGSGANVLTFGAGSRLTVL.

The chain recombines TRBV5-4 with TRBJ2-5; D uncertain. Germline-derived CDR1 and CDR2 are SGHNT and YYREEE (reference sequence). V lost 1 base to trimming and J lost 4 bases, with 8 bases between them. The CDR3 runs to 13 residues. The CDR3 nucleotides are TGTGCCAGCAGCTTGAATAGTAGAGAGACCCAGTACTTC. This codes for CASSLNSRETQYF.